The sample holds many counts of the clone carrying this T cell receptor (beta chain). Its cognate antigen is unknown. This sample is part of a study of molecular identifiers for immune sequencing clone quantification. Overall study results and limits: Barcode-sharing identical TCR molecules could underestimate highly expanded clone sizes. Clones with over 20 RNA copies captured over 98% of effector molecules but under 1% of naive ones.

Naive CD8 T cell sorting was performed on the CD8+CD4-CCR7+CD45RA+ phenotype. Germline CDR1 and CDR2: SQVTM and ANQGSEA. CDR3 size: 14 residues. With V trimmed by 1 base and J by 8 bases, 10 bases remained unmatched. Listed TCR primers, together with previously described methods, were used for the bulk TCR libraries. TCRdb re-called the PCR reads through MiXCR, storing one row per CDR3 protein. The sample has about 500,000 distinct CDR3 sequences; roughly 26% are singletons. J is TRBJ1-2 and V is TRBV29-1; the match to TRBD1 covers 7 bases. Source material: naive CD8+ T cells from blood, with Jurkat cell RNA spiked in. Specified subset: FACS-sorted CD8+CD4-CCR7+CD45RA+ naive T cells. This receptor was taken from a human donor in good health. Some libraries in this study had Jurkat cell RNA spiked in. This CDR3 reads CSVEAQGLTNGYTF. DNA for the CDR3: TGCAGCGTTGAAGCACAGGGGTTGACTAACGGCTACACCTTC.